This TCR beta chain was sequenced in a study of blood T cell repertoires in COVID-19. On the study more broadly: Samples of COVID-19 (acute and convalescent) were obtained from the United States, Italy and Spain.

Trimming shortened V by 6 bases and J by 0 bases, and 12 bases separated the two germline ends. In germline, CDR1 is LNHDA, CDR2 SQIVND (reference sequence). The CDR3 length is 15 residues. Assay used: immunoSEQ multiplex PCR; TCRdb lists only in-frame clones, some missing. Of approximately 70,000 clones detected, approximately 89% appear once; the ten largest clones hold 2.6%. Enrolment of Seattle patients took place during active infection, and they were followed longitudinally. V and J are TRBV19 and TRBJ1-3, with D maybe TRBD1 (5 bases). This TCR came from a man aged 50 or older with COVID-19, enrolled during active disease. The source material was peripheral blood. Here the CDR3 DNA reads TGTGCCAGTAGAGGACAAGGGGACTCTGGAAACACCATATATTTT. Translating it yields CASRGQGDSGNTIYF.